These 13 T cell receptor beta chains originate from one sample sequenced in a study of T cells after yellow fever vaccination. TCRdb recomputed calls from the 5' RACE reads with MiXCR, one row per CDR3 protein. In the table there are over 130,000 distinct CDR3 sequences, over 7% of which are singletons. The input for sequencing was CD4+ T cells sorted from PBMCs, taken 5 days after the yellow fever booster vaccination. These receptors were obtained from a man younger than 45 who received the YFV17D yellow fever vaccine.

This clonotype occurred many times. One junction end does not reproduce the germline sequence, and a read error may be involved. The chain is built from TRBV5-1 and TRBJ2-1, with D possibly TRBD1 on 6 matching bases. This CDR3 is 12 amino acids long. Germline values: CDR1 SGHRS, CDR2 YFSETQ. CDR3 DNA sequence: TGCGCCAGCAGCCTTGATGACAGGCCCCCTTCCTTC. The encoded protein is CASSLDDRPPSF. Looking up the rest from reference TRBV5-1 and TRBJ2-1 gives the full variable domain: KAGVTQTPRYLIKTRGQQVTLSCSPISGHRSVSWYQQTPGQGLQFLFEYFSETQRNKGNFPGRFSGRQFSNSRSEMNVSTLELGDSALYLCASSLDDRPPSFGPGTRLTVL.

In this sample, this clonotype turned up many times. This chain links TRBV29-1 with TRBJ1-1; D remains ambiguous. The CDR3 has 14 amino acids. Germline V gene sequence: CDR1 SQVTM, CDR2 ANQGSEA. For the CDR3, the DNA is TGCAGTGCAGCGGTCCCCGGGAAGTACACTGAAGCTTTCTTT. It codes for CSAAVPGKYTEAFF.

The sample holds many counts of this clonotype. This rearrangement joins TRBV6-1 to TRBJ2-1; tentatively, D is TRBD1 (5 bases). Germline V lookup: CDR1 MNHNS, CDR2 SASEGT. The CDR3 has 13 residues. V lost 6 bases, J lost 7 bases, and 13 bases lay in between. The CDR3 protein is CASSNPQGNEQFF. The CDR3 nucleotides read TGTGCCAGCAGCAACCCCCAGGGTAATGAGCAGTTCTTC.

This clonotype was counted many times. This sequence joins TRBV5-6 and TRBJ2-5; 7 bases match TRBD1. Germline V gives CDR1 SGHDT, CDR2 YYEEEE. The CDR3 covers 13 residues. V lost 3 bases, J lost 2 bases, and 1 base stayed unmatched. The CDR3 nucleotides read TGTGCCAGCAGCTACAGGGGTCAAGAGACCCAGTACTTC. Amino acid sequence: CASSYRGQETQYF.

The V gene is TRBV7-2, the J gene TRBJ1-6; TRBD1 agrees at 11 bases. In germline, CDR1 is SGHTA, CDR2 FQGNSA. This CDR3 is built from 15 residues. The ends lost 5 bases at V and 9 bases at J; junction bases unmatched: 6. CDR3 loop: CASSTDRGLSSPLHF. For the CDR3, the DNA is TGTGCCAGCAGCACGGACAGGGGGCTTAGTTCACCCCTCCACTTT.

This clonotype was seen at least ten times. The chain uses TRBV3-1 and TRBJ1-2; D remains unclear. Trimming stripped 1 base from V and 8 bases from J, with 11 bases between. Germline V gene sequence: CDR1 LGHDT, CDR2 YNNKEL (reference sequence). CDR3 length equals 13 residues. CDR3 loop: CASSQVSGLGYTF. Written as DNA, the CDR3 is TGTGCCAGCAGCCAAGTTTCGGGTCTGGGCTACACCTTC.

This clonotype was counted many times. V and J are TRBV12-3 or TRBV12-4 and TRBJ2-6, with 8 bases that match TRBD1. The CDR3 runs to 16 residues. V was pared by 6 bases and J by 1 base, with 5 bases of the junction left unmatched. CDR3 DNA: TGTGCCAGCAGGACAGGGGTCGGATCTGGGGCCAACGTCCTGACTTTC. Protein product: CASRTGVGSGANVLTF.

This clonotype was recorded at least ten times. The gene calls are TRBV3-1 and TRBJ2-3; perhaps TRBD1 as D (6 bases). Trimming shortened V by 0 bases and J by 0 bases, and 16 bases separated the two germline ends. The CDR3 runs to 18 residues. Germline V lookup: CDR1 LGHDT, CDR2 YNNKEL (reference sequence). In nucleotides, the CDR3 is TGTGCCAGCAGCCAAGATACGAGGGACACCTCCAGCACAGATACGCAGTATTTT. Protein: CASSQDTRDTSSTDTQYF.

The chain is built from TRBV7-9 and TRBJ2-7; 8 positions match TRBD1. V lost 1 base to trimming and J lost 3 bases; unmatched junction nucleotides: 8. CDR1 and CDR2 from the germline V gene are SEHNR and FQNEAQ (reference sequence). The CDR3 is made up of 16 amino acids. CDR3 nucleotides: TGTGCCAGCAGCTTAGATCAGGACAGGGTTGGCTACGAGCAGTACTTC. It specifies CASSLDQDRVGYEQYF. The whole variable domain, remainder taken from reference TRBV7-9 and TRBJ2-7, is DTGVSQNPRHKITKRGQNVTFRCDPISEHNRLYWYRQTLGQGPEFLTYFQNEAQLEKSRLLSDRFSAERPKGSFSTLEIQRTEQGDSAMYLCASSLDQDRVGYEQYFGPGTRLTVT.

This clonotype has a count of ten or more. V usage is TRBV5-1 and J usage is TRBJ2-3; D not resolved. This CDR3 region has 13 residues. Germline-derived CDR1 and CDR2 are SGHRS and YFSETQ. V lost 4 bases to trimming and J lost 1 base, with 7 bases between them. The chain's CDR3 is CASSDPGTDTQYF. The CDR3 DNA sequence: TGCGCCAGCAGCGACCCTGGCACAGATACGCAGTATTTT.

V and J are TRBV7-2 and TRBJ2-7; D gene uncertain. The CDR3 loop spans 15 amino acids. Trimming shortened V by 4 bases and J by 5 bases, and 18 bases separated the two germline ends. Germline V gene lookup returns CDR1 SGHTA and CDR2 FQGNSA. The CDR3, as DNA: TGTGCCAGCAGCTCGAGACTCCGTCCAGGTGACGAGCAGTACTTC. Translating it yields CASSSRLRPGDEQYF.

This clonotype was observed a few times. The V gene is TRBV20-1, the J gene TRBJ2-2, with 15 bases identical to TRBD2. There are 16 residues in the CDR3. V trimming: 6 bases; J trimming: 2 bases; junction bases outside the gene matches: 4. Germline V gene data show CDR1 as DFQATT and CDR2 as SNEGSKA (reference sequence). CDR3 protein: CSAGTSGRKNTGELFF. CDR3 sequence (DNA): TGCAGTGCAGGGACTAGCGGGAGGAAAAACACCGGGGAGCTGTTTTTT.

This clonotype was counted ten times or more. The chain joins TRBV6-5 to TRBJ2-7; D is ambiguous. The CDR3 length is 12 residues. V was pared by 8 bases and J by 0 bases, with 8 bases between. CDR1 is MNHEY and CDR2 is SVGAGI in the germline V gene. The DNA of the CDR3 is TGTGCCAGCGGTGAGGACTCCTACGAGCAGTACTTC. This translates into CASGEDSYEQYF.